This T cell receptor beta chain was captured by sequencing in a study of T cells in Graves' hyperthyroidism and ophthalmopathy. Study-wide points: The model's output predicted ophthalmopathy at a median of 6.5 months prior to onset. Blood also contained most expanded thyroid clonotypes above 0.001.

From RNA transcripts, TCR beta CDR3 regions were amplified. The HTBI set primed first-round TCR CDR3 RT-PCR. TCRdb analysed the multiplex PCR reads with MiXCR anew, one entry per CDR3 protein. The table has 700,000 or so distinct CDR3 sequences, about 14% seen once; the top ten hold approximately 12%. Comments on this clonotype: Its antigen is unidentified.

Clinical Activity Scores of at least 3, NOSPECS grades of at least 4 and durations under 3 months characterized ophthalmopathy patients. Sequencing was carried out using blood. This receptor was identified in a woman aged 50 to 65 with Graves' ophthalmopathy.

The DNA for the CDR3 is TGTGCCAGCAGCCTGGGGAGGGGGCAGGGTGAAGCTTTCTTT. It codes for CASSLGRGQGEAFF. The rearrangement joins TRBV5-4 to TRBJ1-1; 7 bases match TRBD1. Trimming cost V 4 bases and J 7 bases; bases outside gene matches: 10. CDR1 SGHNT and CDR2 YYREEE come from the germline V gene (reference sequence). The length of the CDR3 is 14 residues.